Sequencing of this T cell receptor beta chain was carried out in a study of blood T cells in healthy people across ages (dated by TCRdb to 2013 to 2016). Study-level background: In model experiments, template switching captured about one uniquely barcoded TCR beta cDNA molecule for every two T cells. Using deep sequencing normalized with unique cDNA molecular identifiers, the study measured how TCR beta repertoire diversity changes with age. The donors were divided into four age groups: young (average about 15 years), middle-aged (around 41), aged (under 70) and long-lived (more than 75). To avoid experimental bias, donors of different ages were spread randomly across the sequencing lanes. For two donors (one aged 18 to 30 and one aged 80 or older), the study analyzed two additional independent replicas of 1 million unique cDNA reads from the same blood draw.

What the research found in general, with its limitations: Because profiling used bulk unsorted PBMCs, naive and antigen-experienced compartments could not be compared conclusively. The CMV infection status of donors was not known, potentially confounding age-related changes in expanded clonotypes. Compared with the aged group, the long-lived group had more naive CD4+ T cells, fewer expanded clones and increased TCR diversity, suggesting age selection. Total diversity estimates from one million sequenced T cells were considered lower bounds and underestimates. Observed TCR beta diversity correlated strongly with the percentage of naive T cells measured by flow cytometry. As age increased, observed TCR beta diversity per million T cells dropped in a roughly linear way, and a significant reduction was already evident by age about 40.

Libraries were constructed by 5' RACE. This sample was sequenced with an Illumina HiSeq 2500. The second PCR ran for roughly 7 to 12 cycles and used a J-beta primer mix along with a sample-barcoded 5' primer. A template-switch 5' adaptor carrying 12 random nucleotides introduced a unique molecular identifier onto each TCR beta cDNA molecule. At least 2.5 million CDR3-containing paired-end reads were obtained from each sample. First-strand cDNA synthesis was performed from all RNA using the Mint cDNA synthesis kit, with priming by a TRBC-specific oligonucleotide. Following uracil-DNA glycosylase treatment, a first 18-cycle PCR with universal primers M1SS and BC2_uni_R was performed on all cDNA. Turning to the authors' computational methods: For normalization, 1 million high-quality reads, each with a distinct molecular identifier, were randomly selected from each sample. Instead of being binned into consensus sequences, reads with shared molecular identifiers were discarded. MiTCR, with a Q25 quality threshold and the strictest error-elimination algorithm, was used for CDR3 identification, clonotype clustering and error correction. A nonparametric unseen species model using Euler transformation provided a lower-bound estimate of total TCR beta diversity. TCRdb reanalyzed the raw reads on its own, using fastp at Q25 for trimming and MiXCR for clone calling, and kept in-frame beta chains. When rows share a CDR3 protein, they turn into one entry using the most common DNA and genes. It is TCRdb's table, rather than the study itself, that gives the V and J calls and clone size. The sample has some 780,000 distinct CDR3 sequences on record, just over 55% of them singletons. The ten largest make up around 25% of the sample.

Systemically healthy Caucasian individuals from Russia, around 38 in total and aged about 6 to 95 years, were included as donors. Approximately 9.7 milliliters of peripheral blood were drawn from each donor into EDTA-treated Vacutainer tubes. Ficoll-Paque density-gradient centrifugation was used to isolate PBMCs, with at least 6.5 million per sample. Trizol reagent was used to extract total RNA from PBMCs, with at least 6 micrograms per sample. The percentages of naive CD45RAhigh/CD27high T cells were determined by flow cytometry on a PBMC aliquot from every donor. Regarding this clonotype: What antigen it recognizes has not been identified. One junction end does not reproduce the germline sequence, and a read error may be involved.

The receptor was isolated from a man between 35 and 55 years old in good health. Sample: blood.

The CDR3 is CGARDWGAKFDEQYF. The DNA reads as follows: TGCGGTGCTAGAGATTGGGGGGCCAAATTTGATGAGCAGTACTTC. The rearranged segments are TRBV20-1 and TRBJ2-7, with the D call tentatively TRBD1 or TRBD2, each fitting 6 bases. The germline V gene (reference sequence) specifies DFQATT as CDR1 and SNEGSKA as CDR2. The CDR3 sequence holds 15 residues, the cysteine and phenylalanine included. Kept here is only the CDR3 DNA, which spans 45 bases and is read in frame from base 1.